This T cell receptor (beta chain) stems from a study of T cells in Graves' hyperthyroidism and ophthalmopathy. General study points: Expanded thyroid clonotypes (above 0.001) were mostly also found in blood.

This clonotype was seen just once. Its antigen is unknown. No ophthalmopathy progression within 18 months constituted stable Graves' hyperthyroidism. Lactation, pregnancy, other autoimmune disease or uncontrolled infection led to exclusion of patients. The authors obtained PBMCs from roughly 10 ml of fresh peripheral blood. RNA transcripts were the template for amplifying TCR beta CDR3 regions. The HTBI primer set was used in a first-round RT-PCR of the TCR CDR3. MiXCR was run by TCRdb on the multiplex PCR reads, yielding one entry per CDR3 protein. The sample holds fewer than 110,000 distinct CDR3 sequences, approximately 15% seen once. Trimming took 6 bases from V and 0 from J, leaving 5 bases between them. The CDR3 extends over 11 amino acids. In germline, CDR1 is DFQATT, CDR2 SNEGSKA (reference sequence).

The chain carries TRBV20-1 and TRBJ2-5, with D unresolved. The material sequenced was blood. This TCR came from a woman between 45 and 60 years old with Graves' hyperthyroidism. The CDR3 protein is CSARYQETQYF. The CDR3 DNA sequence: TGCAGTGCCCGGTACCAAGAGACCCAGTACTTC.